Each of the 2 T cell receptor beta chains below was sequenced from the same sample in a study of technical replicates of blood from several donors (dated by TCRdb to the late 2010s). To prepare the library, the immunoSEQ multiplex PCR assay was applied. TCRdb took over this immuneACCESS table, retaining in-frame rearrangements with V and J assigned. Such tables are incomplete; in checked studies, under half of the missing clones stem from an unresolved V gene, and the remainder is unexplained. This sample gives 98,000 or so clones in total; approximately 95% of them show up just once. The ten top clones hold about 0.19% of the sample. Sequenced input: T cells isolated from PBMCs. The source of these receptors is a human donor in good health.

J is TRBJ2-1 and V is TRBV4-2, with 10 bases identical to TRBD2. Germline CDR1 and CDR2: LGHNA and YNFKEQ. Trimming at V came to 0 bases and at J to 5 bases, leaving 10 bases not matched to a gene. The CDR3 consists of 18 residues. CDR3 protein: CASSQDLTGLAGDNEQFF. DNA for the CDR3: TGTGCCAGCAGCCAAGATCTTACGGGCCTAGCGGGGGACAATGAGCAGTTCTTC.

This chain links TRBV27 with TRBJ2-2; D is ambiguous. The CDR3 is 15 amino acids. The V gene's germline CDR1 is MNHEY and CDR2 SMNVEV (reference sequence). Trimming took 6 bases from V and 2 from J, leaving 13 bases between them. The DNA for the CDR3 is TGTGCCAGCAGACCCGAGGTAGCTAACACCGGGGAGCTGTTTTTT. Its translation is CASRPEVANTGELFF.